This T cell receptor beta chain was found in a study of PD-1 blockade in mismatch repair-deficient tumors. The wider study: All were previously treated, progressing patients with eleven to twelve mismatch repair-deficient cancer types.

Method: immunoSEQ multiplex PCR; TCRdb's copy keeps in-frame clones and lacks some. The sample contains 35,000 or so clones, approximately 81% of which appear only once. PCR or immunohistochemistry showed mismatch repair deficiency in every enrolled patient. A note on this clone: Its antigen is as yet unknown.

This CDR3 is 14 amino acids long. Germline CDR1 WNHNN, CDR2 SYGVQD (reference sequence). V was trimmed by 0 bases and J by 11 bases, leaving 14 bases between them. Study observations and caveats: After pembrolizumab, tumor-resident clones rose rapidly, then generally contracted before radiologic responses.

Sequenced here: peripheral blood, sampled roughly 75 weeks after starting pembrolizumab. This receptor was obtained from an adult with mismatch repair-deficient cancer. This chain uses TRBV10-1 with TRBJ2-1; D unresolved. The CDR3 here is CASSESHRSSQQFF. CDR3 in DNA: TGCGCCAGCAGTGAGTCCCACCGTAGCAGCCAGCAGTTCTTC.